This section outlines one T cell receptor beta chain sequence together with its context. The CDR3 covers 15 residues. The V end was cut by 2 bases, the J end by 6 bases, with 14 bases between. Germline CDR1 reads MNHEY; CDR2 reads SVGAGI. The record originates from a study of blood T cell repertoires in COVID-19. Study background: Both acute and convalescent COVID-19 samples were obtained from the United States, Italy and Spain. The analysed material was cDNA or gDNA that came from T cells, B-cell-depleted T cells, or PBMCs.

Original processing notes: Quantification of nucleated cells was approximated via reference gene primer amplification. Some clones are missing from TCRdb's copy, which holds only in-frame ones; the method was immunoSEQ multiplex PCR. V and J calls and clone size are as listed in that table; D and trimming were resolved from the DNA. The sample carries around 150,000 clones, approximately 86% recorded once. The TCR comes from a man between 65 and 80 years old with acute or convalescent COVID-19. V gene TRBV6-5 combines with J gene TRBJ2-1, with D tentatively TRBD1 (6 bases). Material: peripheral blood. In nucleotides, the CDR3 is TGTGCCAGCAGTTACGACAGGTCCCTGGTCAATGAGCAGTTCTTC. Translating gives CASSYDRSLVNEQFF.